A single sample gave rise to the 27 T cell receptor beta chains below, sequenced in a study of T cells in localized non-small cell lung cancer. The method was immunoSEQ multiplex PCR; TCRdb's version includes in-frame clones alone and lacks a portion of them. The repertoire holds some 52,000 clones, with 80% to 90% as singletons. Material: peripheral blood, obtained before any cancer treatment. Receptor source: a male donor at least 60 years old with stage III squamous cell lung carcinoma.

The chain uses TRBV7-8 and TRBJ2-7; a weak D match, TRBD2 (6 bases). Trimming removed 3 bases at V and 0 bases at J, with 9 bases between. Per germline, CDR1 SGHVS and CDR2 FQNEAQ. The CDR3 covers 14 residues. The CDR3 nucleotides are TGTGCCAGCAGCTTGCGGACTAACTCCTACGAGCAGTACTTC. Translating it yields CASSLRTNSYEQYF.

The count of this clone is one. V gene TRBV7-9 combines with J gene TRBJ1-5; D is uncertain. The V end lost 2 bases, the J end lost 3 bases, and 8 bases lay between the germline ends. Germline V gene lookup returns CDR1 SEHNR and CDR2 FQNEAQ (reference sequence). The CDR3 length is 14 residues. The DNA for the CDR3 is TGTGCCAGCAGCTTAATCGGACCCAATCAGCCCCAGCATTTT. It translates to CASSLIGPNQPQHF.

The V call is TRBV5-4, the J call TRBJ2-4; D may match TRBD1 or TRBD2 (5 bases each). Trimming cost V 1 base and J 3 bases, with 14 bases left between them. The CDR3 length is 16 residues. The germline V gene has CDR1 SGHNT and CDR2 YYREEE (reference sequence). CDR3 loop: CASSLIGGADKNIQYF. CDR3 DNA: TGTGCCAGCAGCTTGATTGGGGGAGCAGACAAAAACATTCAGTACTTC.

The chain employs TRBV7-9 and TRBJ2-6; the D gene is possibly TRBD1 (5 bases). V was cut by 1 base and J by 11 bases, with 9 bases left in between. CDR3 length: 13 residues. The germline CDR1 and CDR2 sequences are SEHNR and FQNEAQ (reference sequence). CDR3 amino acids: CASSLGGRDVLTF. The CDR3, as DNA: TGTGCCAGCAGCTTAGGAGGCAGGGACGTCCTGACTTTC. The full variable domain, rest sourced from reference TRBV7-9 and TRBJ2-6, is DTGVSQNPRHKITKRGQNVTFRCDPISEHNRLYWYRQTLGQGPEFLTYFQNEAQLEKSRLLSDRFSAERPKGSFSTLEIQRTEQGDSAMYLCASSLGGRDVLTFGAGSRLTVL.

The V and J genes are TRBV9 and TRBJ1-3; unclear D gene. Germline assignment: CDR1 SGDLS and CDR2 YYNGEE. This CDR3 is 14 amino acids long. V shed 3 bases and J shed 4 bases, with 11 bases lying between them. The CDR3 reads CASSGSRWGNTIYF. The CDR3 DNA is TGTGCCAGCAGCGGCTCCAGGTGGGGAAACACCATATATTTT.

This clone was counted many times. V and J are TRBV18 and TRBJ2-7, with 8 bases fitting TRBD2. The CDR3 has 15 amino acids. Looked up from germline, CDR1 is KGHSH and CDR2 is LQKENI. Losses at the gene ends were 3 bases for V and 6 bases for J; bases not matched to a gene: 10. The DNA for the CDR3 is TGTGCCAGCTCACCGGTCGGGGGGGCGAGGGGCGAGCAGTACTTC. This translates into CASSPVGGARGEQYF.

The rearrangement links TRBV6-1 to TRBJ2-5, with 12 bases aligning to TRBD2. Germline V CDR1 and CDR2: MNHNS, SASEGT. This CDR3 is built from 18 residues. The J segment lost 5 bases and the V segment lost 3 bases, leaving 13 bases of the junction unmatched. Written as DNA, the CDR3 is TGTGCCAGCAGTGATGGTAGGACTAGCGGGGTCTCGGGCGAGACCCAGTACTTC. Its translation is CASSDGRTSGVSGETQYF.

The chain employs TRBV30 and TRBJ2-5; tentative D call: TRBD1 (6 bases). V was clipped by 5 bases and J by 5 bases, with 12 bases between them. The CDR3 length is 12 residues. Germline V lookup: CDR1 GTSNPN, CDR2 SVGIG (reference sequence). In nucleotides, the CDR3 is TGTGCCTGGTCCGCAGGGGAGGAGACCCAGTACTTC. Translated, it gives CAWSAGEETQYF.

V is TRBV6-4 and J is TRBJ1-1, with TRBD1 as a possible D gene (5 bases). V was trimmed by 7 bases and J by 0 bases, leaving 15 bases between them. The CDR3 is made up of 15 amino acids. Per the germline V gene, CDR1 is MRHNA and CDR2 is SNTAGT. The CDR3 DNA is TGTGCCAGCACCTCCCTGGGGGTCATGAACACTGAAGCTTTCTTT. It specifies CASTSLGVMNTEAFF.

As for this clone: A read error may account for a junction end that differs from germline. The rearrangement links TRBV5-1 to TRBJ2-3; 8 bases are shared with TRBD2. The germline CDR1 and CDR2 sequences are SGHRS and YFSETQ. CDR3 length: 14 amino acids. The CDR3 DNA reads as TGCGCCAGCAGCCCCTGGACTAGCACCGATACGCAGTATTTT. Its translation is CASSPWTSTDTQYF.

The chain recombines TRBV6-6 with TRBJ1-5; 7 bases map to TRBD1. The V segment lost 6 bases and the J segment 4 bases; nucleotides outside the gene matches: 9. CDR1 MNHNY and CDR2 SVGAGI come from the germline V gene (reference sequence). This CDR3 contains 15 residues. The CDR3 region has the DNA TGTGCCAGCAGAGCCACCGGGACAGCTAATCAGCCCCAGCATTTT. Protein: CASRATGTANQPQHF.

The chain links TRBV5-8 to TRBJ2-7, with D tentatively TRBD1 or TRBD2 (5 bases each). The CDR3 loop spans 14 amino acids. The germline gives CDR1 SGHTS, CDR2 YDEGEE. The V gene lost 2 bases and the J gene lost 9 bases, with 18 bases spanning the gap. CDR3 bases: TGTGCCAGCAGCTTAGGGGAGCTAAGGGGACGGCAGTACTTC. Protein: CASSLGELRGRQYF.

Details on this clone: One end of the junction does not line up with germline, which may come from a read error. J is TRBJ2-2 and V is TRBV19, with D possibly matching TRBD2 (7 bases). From germline, CDR1 is LNHDA and CDR2 SQIVND (reference sequence). There are 16 residues in the CDR3. CDR3 sequence: CASSILAQGGTGEPFF. The CDR3 DNA reads TGTGCCAGTAGTATTTTGGCACAGGGAGGGACCGGGGAGCCGTTTTTT. Full variable domain (remainder filled in from reference TRBV19 and TRBJ2-2): DGGITQSPKYLFRKEGQNVTLSCEQNLNHDAMYWYRQDPGQGLRLIYYSQIVNDFQKGDIAEGYSVSREKKESFPLTVTSAQKNPTAFYLCASSILAQGGTGEPFFGEGSRLTVL.

This sequence joins TRBV5-1 and TRBJ2-7; 8 bases map to TRBD1. CDR3 length: 18 residues. Germline V gene data show CDR1 as SGHRS and CDR2 as YFSETQ. The junction had 18 bases not matched to a gene; V was cut back by 4 bases and J by 3 bases. In nucleotides, the CDR3 is TGCGCCAGCAGCACACTCGGACTTCAGGGGGCCAAGTACTACGAGCAGTACTTC. Translation gives CASSTLGLQGAKYYEQYF.

The chain carries TRBV5-4 and TRBJ2-7; D uncertain. CDR3 length: 14 residues. Germline assignment: CDR1 SGHNT and CDR2 YYREEE (reference sequence). V lost 3 bases and J 6 bases, leaving 16 bases between the germline ends. CDR3 DNA sequence: TGTGCCAGCAGCTCTCGCTCCGGGCGGTCCGAGCAGTACTTC. Its translation is CASSSRSGRSEQYF.

The V call is TRBV2, the J call TRBJ2-7; 10 nucleotides line up with TRBD2. The germline V gene has CDR1 SNHLY and CDR2 FYNNEI. The ends lost 7 bases at V and 2 bases at J; junction bases unmatched: 8. The CDR3 has 15 residues. The CDR3 sequence is CASMKTGLAPYEQYF. CDR3 nucleotides: TGTGCCAGCATGAAAACGGGACTAGCGCCCTACGAGCAGTACTTC.

The chain has TRBV7-9 and TRBJ1-6; perhaps TRBD1 as D (6 bases). This CDR3 is 17 amino acids long. Germline-derived CDR1 and CDR2 are SEHNR and FQNEAQ (reference sequence). The V end lost 1 base, the J end lost 4 bases, and 14 bases lay between the germline ends. CDR3 residues: CASSLDPWTEYNSPLHF. In DNA form, the CDR3 reads TGTGCCAGCAGCTTAGATCCTTGGACAGAGTATAATTCACCCCTCCACTTT.

The V gene is TRBV19, the J gene TRBJ1-4; D is possibly TRBD1 (5 bases). The CDR3 extends over 15 amino acids. The germline V gene encodes CDR1 LNHDA and CDR2 SQIVND (reference sequence). The V end was cut by 5 bases, the J end by 2 bases, with 12 bases between. CDR3 sequence (DNA): TGTGCCAGTAGTTCCCGGGGGTGGACTAATGAAAAACTGTTTTTT. This codes for CASSSRGWTNEKLFF.

The V gene is TRBV7-9, the J gene TRBJ2-5; possibly TRBD2 for D (5 bases). There are 11 residues in the CDR3. Germline-derived CDR1 and CDR2 are SEHNR and FQNEAQ (reference sequence). The V and J ends lost 5 bases and 7 bases respectively, with 8 bases between them. The DNA for the CDR3 is TGTGCCAGCAGCCGGGCGGGGACCCAGTACTTC. Protein: CASSRAGTQYF.

The table lists this clone with a count of one. The chain is built from TRBV12-5 and TRBJ2-3, with D tentatively TRBD2 (7 bases). Trimming stripped 5 bases from V and 10 bases from J, with 16 bases between. The CDR3 runs 13 residues. The germline V gene encodes CDR1 LGHNT and CDR2 FRNRAP. The CDR3 DNA is TGTGCTAGTGGTCTCGGCGGGGGCAGGGCGCAGTATTTT. Its translation: CASGLGGGRAQYF.

The rearrangement uses TRBV11-3 and TRBJ2-2; TRBD2 agrees at 8 bases. The CDR3 extends over 16 amino acids. With V trimmed by 5 bases and J by 9 bases, 14 bases remained unmatched. Looked up from germline, CDR1 is SGHNT and CDR2 is YENEEA. In nucleotides, the CDR3 is TGTGCCAGCAGCGCTGATGGCCGGGGGGGTTCGCGGGAGCTGTTTTTT. Amino acid sequence: CASSADGRGGSRELFF.

The V and J genes are TRBV28 and TRBJ1-1, with a tentative D call TRBD1 (6 bases). This CDR3 comprises 14 residues. CDR1 is MDHEN, CDR2 SYDVKM, per germline. V shed 6 bases and J shed 7 bases, with 18 bases lying between them. CDR3 protein: CASRQTGPSGEAFF. DNA for the CDR3: TGTGCCAGCAGGCAAACAGGGCCATCGGGTGAAGCTTTCTTT. Filled out from reference TRBV28 and TRBJ1-1, the complete variable domain reads DVKVTQSSRYLVKRTGEKVFLECVQDMDHENMFWYRQDPGLGLRLIYFSYDVKMKEKGDIPEGYSVSREKKERFSLILESASTNQTSMYLCASRQTGPSGEAFFGQGTRLTVV.

The rearrangement uses TRBV27 and TRBJ2-1; 10 bases match TRBD1. Germline-derived CDR1 and CDR2 are MNHEY and SMNVEV (reference sequence). J lost 8 bases, V lost 7 bases, and 11 bases had no gene match. The CDR3 extends over 15 amino acids. CDR3 sequence reads: CASKSPGQGYYEQFF. The CDR3, as DNA: TGTGCCAGCAAATCCCCGGGACAGGGGTATTATGAGCAGTTCTTC.

The chain couples TRBV6-1 to TRBJ2-7; a weak D match, TRBD1 (5 bases). The CDR3 runs 13 residues. The germline V and J ends were trimmed by 5 bases and 3 bases, with 11 bases remaining between them. The V gene's germline CDR1 is MNHNS and CDR2 SASEGT. The CDR3 sequence: CASSHRPIYEQYF. Here the CDR3 DNA reads TGTGCCAGCAGTCACAGGCCCATCTACGAGCAGTACTTC.

The chain couples TRBV27 to TRBJ2-7; D is perhaps TRBD2 (7 bases). This CDR3 region has 15 residues. V gave up 5 bases and J gave up 5 bases, with 19 bases separating them. CDR1 and CDR2 (germline): MNHEY, SMNVEV (reference sequence). CDR3 nucleotide sequence: TGTGCCAGCAGTCGTCTGGCGGGGGCGTCCCACGAGCAGTACTTC. As protein: CASSRLAGASHEQYF.

The chain links TRBV5-1 to TRBJ2-3; no firm D call. CDR1 is SGHRS, CDR2 YFSETQ, per germline. The CDR3 runs 11 residues. V was trimmed by 7 bases and J by 3 bases, leaving 6 bases between them. CDR3 bases: TGCGCCAGCGCCCGAACAGATACGCAGTATTTT. Translating it yields CASARTDTQYF.

The chain uses TRBV7-6 and TRBJ1-3; 8 bases are a match to TRBD1. V shed 3 bases, J shed 4 bases, and the junction held 5 bases outside the gene matches. Germline CDR1 is SGHVS and CDR2 is FNYEAQ. The CDR3 is 15 amino acids. This CDR3 reads CASSFSQGVGNTIYF. CDR3 coding DNA: TGTGCCAGCAGCTTTTCACAGGGGGTCGGAAACACCATATATTTT. Drawing the rest from reference TRBV7-6 and TRBJ1-3, the complete variable domain is GAGVSQSPRYKVTKRGQDVALRCDPISGHVSLYWYRQALGQGPEFLTYFNYEAQQDKSGLPNDRFSAERPEGSISTLTIQRTEQRDSAMYRCASSFSQGVGNTIYFGEGSWLTVV.